This T cell receptor beta chain was captured by sequencing in a study of cytomegalovirus exposure and HLA in healthy donors. On this clone itself: Its specificity is not known.

PCR used 60 Vbeta primers and 13 Jbeta primers. Clones were sequenced by immunoSEQ multiplex PCR, and TCRdb holds only the in-frame ones, with some missing. The data contain roughly 200,000 clones, approximately 79% of them singletons. The study's findings and limits: Prediction of most subjects' HLA-A and HLA-B alleles by TCR beta sequences was reportedly accurate.

The clonotype originates from a man aged 50 to 59 in good health and CMV-seronegative. Sequences were obtained from PBMCs.

The CDR3 spells CASSFEIEDTQYF. The CDR3 nucleotides are TGCGCCAGCAGCTTCGAAATAGAAGATACGCAGTATTTT. The gene calls are TRBV5-1 and TRBJ2-3; D is unresolved. The V end was cut by 2 bases, the J end by 5 bases, with 9 bases between. The CDR3 is 13 residues long. Germline V lookup: CDR1 SGHRS, CDR2 YFSETQ.